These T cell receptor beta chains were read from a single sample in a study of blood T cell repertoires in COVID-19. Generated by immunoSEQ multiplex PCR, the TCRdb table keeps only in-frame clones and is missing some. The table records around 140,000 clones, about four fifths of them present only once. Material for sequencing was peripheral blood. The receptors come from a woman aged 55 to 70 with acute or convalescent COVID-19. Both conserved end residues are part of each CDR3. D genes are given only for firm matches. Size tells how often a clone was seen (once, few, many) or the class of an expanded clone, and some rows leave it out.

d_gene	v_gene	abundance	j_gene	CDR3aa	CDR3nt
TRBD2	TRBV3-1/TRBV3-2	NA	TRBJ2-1	CASSPQHIQREGPTYNEQFF	TGTGCCAGCAGCCCCCAGCATATTCAGCGGGAGGGCCCGACCTACAATGAGCAGTTCTTC
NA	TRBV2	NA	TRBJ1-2	CASSERGIGGYTF	TGTGCCAGCAGTGAAAGGGGGATCGGTGGCTACACCTTC
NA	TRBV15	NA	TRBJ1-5	CATSRDRSGGPHF	TGTGCCACCAGCAGAGATCGTTCCGGAGGTCCGCATTTT
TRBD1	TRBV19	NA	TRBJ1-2	CASRRAGTGSYGYTF	TGTGCCAGTCGTAGAGCGGGGACAGGGTCATATGGCTACACCTTC
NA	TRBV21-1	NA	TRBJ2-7	CASRGRPRLYEQYF	TGTGCCAGCAGGGGCAGGCCCCGTTTATACGAGCAGTACTTC
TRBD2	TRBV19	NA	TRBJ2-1	CASSIGGGPYNEQFF	TGTGCCAGTAGTATTGGGGGAGGGCCTTACAATGAGCAGTTCTTC
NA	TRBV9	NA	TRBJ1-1	CASSGPVGGGITEAFF	TGTGCCAGCTCCGGCCCTGTTGGGGGGGGTATCACTGAAGCTTTCTTT
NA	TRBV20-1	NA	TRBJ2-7	CSASYPSASSYEQYF	TGCAGTGCTAGTTATCCTAGCGCGAGCTCCTACGAGCAGTACTTC
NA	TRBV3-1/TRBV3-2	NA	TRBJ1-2	CASSQGGDGYTF	TGTGCCAGCAGCCAAGGCGGGGATGGCTACACCTTC
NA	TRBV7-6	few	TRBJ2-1	CASSLEAGALSYNEQFF	TGTGCCAGCAGCTTAGAAGCAGGGGCTCTGTCCTACAATGAGCAGTTCTTC
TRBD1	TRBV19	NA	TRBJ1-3	CASSIAMVGTVSFGNTIYF	TGTGCCAGTAGTATAGCCATGGTCGGGACAGTGAGTTTTGGAAACACCATATATTTT
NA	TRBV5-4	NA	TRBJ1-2	CASSPEAQKFYYGYTF	TGTGCCAGCAGCCCGGAGGCACAGAAATTTTACTATGGCTACACCTTC
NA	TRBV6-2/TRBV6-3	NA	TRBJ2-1	CASSRDWSYNEQFF	TGTGCCAGCAGTCGGGACTGGTCTTACAATGAGCAGTTCTTC
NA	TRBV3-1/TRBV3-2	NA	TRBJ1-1	CASSPEGTEAFF	TGTGCCAGCAGTCCCGAGGGCACTGAAGCTTTCTTT
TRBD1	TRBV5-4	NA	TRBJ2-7	CASSNSQGVRSYEQYF	TGTGCCAGCAGCAACTCACAGGGGGTTCGCTCCTACGAGCAGTACTTC
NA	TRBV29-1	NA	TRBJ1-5	CSVEDRGPNQPQHF	TGCAGCGTTGAAGACAGGGGCCCCAATCAGCCCCAGCATTTT
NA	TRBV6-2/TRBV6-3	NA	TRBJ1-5	CASSYSGLQDQPQHF	TGTGCCAGCAGTTACTCGGGACTTCAGGATCAGCCCCAGCATTTT
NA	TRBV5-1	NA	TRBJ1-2	CASSPDTYKGYTF	TGCGCCAGCAGCCCGGACACGTATAAAGGCTACACCTTC
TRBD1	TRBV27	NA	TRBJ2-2	CASSSTGGYTGELFF	TGTGCCAGCAGTTCGACAGGGGGCTACACCGGGGAGCTGTTTTTT
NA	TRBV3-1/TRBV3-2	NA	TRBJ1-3	CASSQESGTGNTIYF	TGTGCCAGCAGCCAAGAATCGGGTACTGGAAACACCATATATTTT
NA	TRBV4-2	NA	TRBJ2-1	CASSQDSQRPYNEQFF	TGTGCCAGCAGCCAAGATAGCCAGCGGCCGTACAATGAGCAGTTCTTC
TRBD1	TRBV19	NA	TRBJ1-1	CASRTGMNTEAFF	TGTGCCAGCCGGACAGGAATGAACACTGAAGCTTTCTTT
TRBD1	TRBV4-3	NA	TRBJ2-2	CASTTGANTGELFF	TGCGCCAGCACTACAGGGGCGAACACCGGGGAGCTGTTTTTT
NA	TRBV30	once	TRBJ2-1	CAWITFYNEQFF	TGTGCCTGGATTACTTTCTACAATGAGCAGTTCTTC
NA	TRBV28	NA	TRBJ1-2	CASSLGQTSYGYTF	TGTGCCAGCAGTTTAGGACAGACGTCCTATGGCTACACCTTC
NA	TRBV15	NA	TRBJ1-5	CATSRTGPLGGNQPQHF	TGTGCCACCAGCAGAACCGGCCCCCTCGGAGGCAATCAGCCCCAGCATTTT
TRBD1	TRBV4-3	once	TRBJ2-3	CASSQDPPTGYGTDTQYF	TGCGCCAGCAGCCAAGATCCCCCGACAGGGTACGGCACAGATACGCAGTATTTT
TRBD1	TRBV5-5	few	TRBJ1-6	CASSFTTGESPLHF	TGTGCCAGCAGCTTCACGACAGGGGAATCACCCCTCCACTTT
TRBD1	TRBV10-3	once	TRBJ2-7	CAISADRDEQYF	TGTGCCATCAGTGCCGACAGGGACGAGCAGTACTTC
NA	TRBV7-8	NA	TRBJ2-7	CASSSSRSVDVEQYF	TGTGCCAGCAGCTCAAGCCGGAGCGTAGATGTCGAGCAGTACTTC
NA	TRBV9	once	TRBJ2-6	CASSGPSVWVLTF	TGTGCCAGCAGCGGGCCCTCCGTTTGGGTCCTGACTTTC
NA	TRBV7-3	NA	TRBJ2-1	CASSLATGFGNEQFF	TGTGCCAGCAGTTTGGCGACGGGGTTTGGCAATGAGCAGTTCTTC
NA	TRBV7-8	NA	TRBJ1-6	CASSTSQNSPLHF	TGTGCCAGCAGCACATCCCAGAATTCACCCCTCCACTTT
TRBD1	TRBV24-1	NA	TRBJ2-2	CAIGTETNTGELFF	TGTGCCATCGGGACAGAGACGAACACCGGGGAGCTGTTTTTT
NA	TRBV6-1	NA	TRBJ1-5	CASSERWAANQPQHF	TGTGCCAGCAGTGAACGGTGGGCAGCAAATCAGCCCCAGCATTTT
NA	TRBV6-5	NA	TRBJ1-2	CASSYREFYGYTF	TGTGCCAGCAGTTACCGGGAATTCTATGGCTACACCTTC
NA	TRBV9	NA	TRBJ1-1	CASSVGEGPLNTEAFF	TGTGCCAGCAGCGTAGGGGAGGGACCCTTGAACACTGAAGCTTTCTTT
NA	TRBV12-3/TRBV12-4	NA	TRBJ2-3	CASSLASAISWYF	TGTGCCAGCAGTTTAGCTAGCGCAATAAGTTGGTATTTT
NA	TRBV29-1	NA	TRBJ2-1	CSVEESSYNEQFF	TGCAGCGTTGAAGAGAGCTCCTACAATGAGCAGTTCTTC
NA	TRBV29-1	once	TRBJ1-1	CSVGQTNTEAFF	TGCAGCGTCGGACAGACGAACACTGAAGCTTTCTTT
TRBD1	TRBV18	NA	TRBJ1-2	CASSPGTGMADYGYTF	TGTGCCAGCTCTCCCGGGACAGGCATGGCTGATTATGGCTACACCTTC
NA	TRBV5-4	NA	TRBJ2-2	CASSLGQGGTGELFF	TGTGCCAGCAGCTTGGGGCAGGGGGGCACCGGGGAGCTGTTTTTT
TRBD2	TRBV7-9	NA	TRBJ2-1	CASSLGGGSFDEQFF	TGTGCCAGCAGCTTAGGAGGCGGGAGTTTCGATGAGCAGTTCTTC
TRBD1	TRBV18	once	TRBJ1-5	CASSPRQGAQPQHF	TGTGCCAGCTCACCAAGGCAGGGGGCTCAGCCCCAGCATTTT
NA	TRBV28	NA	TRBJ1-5	CASRQFSNQPQHF	TGTGCCAGCAGACAGTTTAGCAATCAGCCCCAGCATTTT
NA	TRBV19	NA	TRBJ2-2	CASRVGTGELFF	TGTGCCAGTAGGGTCGGGACCGGGGAGCTGTTTTTT
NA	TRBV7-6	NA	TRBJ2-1	CASSLGEATEQFF	TGTGCCAGCAGCTTAGGGGAGGCCACTGAGCAGTTCTTC
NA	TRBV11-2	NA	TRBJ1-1	CASSSEVNTEAFF	TGTGCCAGCAGCTCTGAGGTGAACACTGAAGCTTTCTTT
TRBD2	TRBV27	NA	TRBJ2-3	CASSLASGSRADTQYF	TGTGCCAGCAGTTTAGCTAGCGGGAGCAGGGCAGATACGCAGTATTTT
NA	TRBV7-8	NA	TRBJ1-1	CASSLVQGGNTEAFF	TGTGCCAGCAGCTTAGTGCAGGGAGGAAACACTGAAGCTTTCTTT
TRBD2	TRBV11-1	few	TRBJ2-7	CASSLGTSGGERCF	TGTGCCAGCAGCCTGGGGACTAGCGGAGGGGAGAGGTGCTTC
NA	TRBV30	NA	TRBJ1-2	CAWSQRRGRGYTF	TGTGCCTGGAGCCAGAGGCGGGGACGCGGCTACACCTTC
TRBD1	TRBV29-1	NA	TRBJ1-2	CSVDQGDGYGYTF	TGCAGCGTTGACCAGGGGGACGGCTATGGCTACACCTTC
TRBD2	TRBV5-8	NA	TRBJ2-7	CASSTEAGRVAYEQYF	TGTGCCAGCAGCACCGAAGCGGGACGGGTCGCTTACGAGCAGTACTTC
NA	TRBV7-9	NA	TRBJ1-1	CASSPTTADTEAFF	TGTGCCAGCAGTCCAACTACAGCGGACACTGAAGCTTTCTTT
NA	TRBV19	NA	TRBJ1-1	CASSTTVNTEAFF	TGTGCCAGTAGTACGACAGTGAACACTGAAGCTTTCTTT
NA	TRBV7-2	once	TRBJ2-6	CASSRYNSGANVLTF	TGTGCCAGCAGCCGTTATAACTCTGGGGCCAACGTCCTGACTTTC
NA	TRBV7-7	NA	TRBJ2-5	CASSFGAQTGETQYF	TGTGCCAGCAGCTTTGGGGCTCAAACTGGGGAGACCCAGTACTTC
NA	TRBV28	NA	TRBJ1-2	CASRLDDNYGYTF	TGTGCCAGCAGACTAGACGACAACTATGGCTACACCTTC